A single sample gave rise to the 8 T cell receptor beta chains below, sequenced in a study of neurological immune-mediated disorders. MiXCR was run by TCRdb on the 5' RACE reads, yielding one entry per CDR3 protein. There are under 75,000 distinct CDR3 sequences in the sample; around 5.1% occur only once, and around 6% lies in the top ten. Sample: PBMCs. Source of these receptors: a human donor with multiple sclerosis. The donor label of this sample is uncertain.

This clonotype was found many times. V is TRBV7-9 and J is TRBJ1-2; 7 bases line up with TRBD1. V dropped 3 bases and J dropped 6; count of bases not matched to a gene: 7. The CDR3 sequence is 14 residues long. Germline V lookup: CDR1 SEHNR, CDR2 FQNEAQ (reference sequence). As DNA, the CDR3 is TGTGCCAGCAGCTTTTCAGGGGGTACGGATGGCTACACCTTC. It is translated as CASSFSGGTDGYTF.

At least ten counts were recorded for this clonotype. The CDR3 region has the DNA TGCAGTGCTAAGGACAGGCCGGTTGTAGAGACCCAGTACTTC. It codes for CSAKDRPVVETQYF. The V and J genes are TRBV20-1 and TRBJ2-5; TRBD1 matches 7 bases. The J segment lost 4 bases and the V segment lost 4 bases, leaving 9 bases of the junction unmatched. The germline gives CDR1 DFQATT, CDR2 SNEGSKA (reference sequence). There are 14 residues in the CDR3.

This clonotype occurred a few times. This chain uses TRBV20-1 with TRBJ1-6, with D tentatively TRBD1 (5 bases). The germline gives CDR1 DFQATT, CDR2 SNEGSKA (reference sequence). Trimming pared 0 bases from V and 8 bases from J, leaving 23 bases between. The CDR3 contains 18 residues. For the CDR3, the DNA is TGCAGTGCTAGAGATTCGACAAGGGACTATCTAATTGATTCACCCCTCCACTTT. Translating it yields CSARDSTRDYLIDSPLHF.

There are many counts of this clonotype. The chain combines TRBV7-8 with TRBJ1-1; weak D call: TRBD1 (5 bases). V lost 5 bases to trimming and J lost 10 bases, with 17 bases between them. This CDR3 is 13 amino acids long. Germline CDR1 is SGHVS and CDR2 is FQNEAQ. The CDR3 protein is CASSNRIGGVAFF. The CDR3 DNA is TGTGCCAGCAGCAACCGGATCGGGGGGGTAGCTTTCTTT. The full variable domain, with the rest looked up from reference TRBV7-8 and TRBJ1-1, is GAGVSQSPRYKVAKRGQDVALRCDPISGHVSLFWYQQALGQGPEFLTYFQNEAQLDKSGLPSDRFFAERPEGSVSTLKIQRTQQEDSAVYLCASSNRIGGVAFFGQGTRLTVV.

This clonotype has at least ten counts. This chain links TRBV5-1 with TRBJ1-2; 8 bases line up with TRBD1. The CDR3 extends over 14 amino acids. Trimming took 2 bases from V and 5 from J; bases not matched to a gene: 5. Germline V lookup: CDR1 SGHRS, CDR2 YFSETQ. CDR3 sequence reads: CASSLGRGQYGYTF. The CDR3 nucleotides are TGCGCCAGCAGCTTAGGCAGGGGGCAATATGGCTACACCTTC.

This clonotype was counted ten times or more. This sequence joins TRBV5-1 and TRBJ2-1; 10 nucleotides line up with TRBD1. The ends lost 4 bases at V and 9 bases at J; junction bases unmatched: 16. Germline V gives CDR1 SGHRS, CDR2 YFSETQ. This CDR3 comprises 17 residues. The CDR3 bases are TGCGCCAGCAGCCCATCATTGACAGGGGGCCCAATTATTGAGCAGTTCTTC. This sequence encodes CASSPSLTGGPIIEQFF.

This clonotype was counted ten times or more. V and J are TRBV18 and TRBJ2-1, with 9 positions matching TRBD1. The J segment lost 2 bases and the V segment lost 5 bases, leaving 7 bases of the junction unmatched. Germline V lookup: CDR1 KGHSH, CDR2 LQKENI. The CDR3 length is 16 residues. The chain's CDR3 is CASSGQGTGTYNEQFF. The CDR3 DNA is TGTGCCAGCTCAGGCCAGGGGACAGGGACCTACAATGAGCAGTTCTTC. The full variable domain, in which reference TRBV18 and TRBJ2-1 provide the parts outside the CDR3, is NAGVMQNPRHLVRRRGQEARLRCSPMKGHSHVYWYRQLPEEGLKFMVYLQKENIIDESGMPKERFSAEFPKEGPSILRIQQVVRGDSAAYFCASSGQGTGTYNEQFFGPGTRLTVL.

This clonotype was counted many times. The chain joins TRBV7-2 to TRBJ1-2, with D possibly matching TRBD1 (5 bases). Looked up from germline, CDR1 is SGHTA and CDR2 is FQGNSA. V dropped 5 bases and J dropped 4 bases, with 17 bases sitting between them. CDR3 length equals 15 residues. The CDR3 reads CASSPRQGGFYGYTF. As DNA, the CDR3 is TGTGCCAGCAGCCCTCGTCAGGGAGGGTTCTATGGCTACACCTTC.